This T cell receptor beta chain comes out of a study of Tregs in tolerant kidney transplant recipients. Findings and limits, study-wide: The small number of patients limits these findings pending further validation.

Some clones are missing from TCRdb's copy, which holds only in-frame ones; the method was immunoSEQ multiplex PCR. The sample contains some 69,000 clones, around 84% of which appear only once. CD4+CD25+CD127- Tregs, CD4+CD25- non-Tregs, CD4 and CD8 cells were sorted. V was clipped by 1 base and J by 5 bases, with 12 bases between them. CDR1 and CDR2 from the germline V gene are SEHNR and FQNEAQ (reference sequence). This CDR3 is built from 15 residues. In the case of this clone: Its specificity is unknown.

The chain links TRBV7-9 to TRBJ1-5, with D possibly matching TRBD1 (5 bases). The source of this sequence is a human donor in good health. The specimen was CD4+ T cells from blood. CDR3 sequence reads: CASSLDWGVDQPQHF. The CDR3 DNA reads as TGTGCCAGCAGCTTAGATTGGGGGGTGGATCAGCCCCAGCATTTT.